These T cell receptor beta chains were read from a single sample in a study of blood T cell repertoires in COVID-19. Using immunoSEQ multiplex PCR, the repertoire was profiled, and TCRdb retains in-frame clones only, with some absent. The sample has about 82,000 clones; around four fifths are singletons. Sequencing used peripheral blood. These receptors were collected from an elderly man with active or convalescent COVID-19. The CDR3 runs from the conserved cysteine through the conserved F or W. The D gene is left open where the match is weak. Not all rows give a size; the values are once, few, many and, for expanded clones, a class.

J gene | clone size | V gene | D gene | CDR3 DNA | CDR3 protein
TRBJ1-2 | - | TRBV7-2 | TRBD1 | TGTGCCAGCGGGACAGGGTCTGGCTACACCTTC | CASGTGSGYTF
TRBJ1-1 | - | TRBV28 | - | TGTGCCAGCAGTTCGACAGCCCTGAACACTGAAGCTTTCTTT | CASSSTALNTEAFF
TRBJ1-6 | - | TRBV5-1 | TRBD1 | TGCGCCAGCAGCTGGGAAGGGACAGGAGTTCACTTT | CASSWEGTGVHF
TRBJ1-5 | - | TRBV6-5 | - | TGTGCCAGCAGTTATCTGGGAAGGGGTCAGCCCCAGCATTTT | CASSYLGRGQPQHF
TRBJ1-1 | - | TRBV7-8 | - | TGTGCCAGCAGCTTACAGGGGATGGCGAATCCGAACACTGAAGCTTTCTTT | CASSLQGMANPNTEAFF
TRBJ2-3 | - | TRBV6-2/TRBV6-3 | - | TGTGCCAGCAGTTACGCGGGGAATCAGAGAAGAGATACGCAGTATTTT | CASSYAGNQRRDTQYF
TRBJ2-1 | - | TRBV29-1 | TRBD1 | TGCAGCGTGACCGGGACAGGAGGACAAAACAATGAGCAGTTCTTC | CSVTGTGGQNNEQFF
TRBJ2-2 | - | TRBV5-1 | - | TGCGCCAGCAGCTTGGGTGGCCCCGCCGGGGAGCTGTTTTTT | CASSLGGPAGELFF
TRBJ2-1 | - | TRBV28 | - | TGTGCCAGCAGTTTACTCGGGTCGGAGCAGTTCTTC | CASSLLGSEQFF
TRBJ2-1 | - | TRBV5-4 | - | TGTGCCAGCAGCTTGGGAGGGGGAAGCTCCTACAATGAGCAGTTCTTC | CASSLGGGSSYNEQFF
TRBJ2-5 | - | TRBV9 | - | TGTGCCAGCAGCGTAGCTTTGCGAGGAGAGACCCAGTACTTC | CASSVALRGETQYF
TRBJ2-2 | - | TRBV6-5 | TRBD2 | TGTGCCAGCGGAAAAGCGGGAGTTGGCGGGGAGCTGTTTTTT | CASGKAGVGGELFF
TRBJ2-5 | once | TRBV5-1 | TRBD1 | TGCGCCAGCAGCCCAAGCCCGGGACAGGGTGGGGAGACCCAGTACTTC | CASSPSPGQGGETQYF
TRBJ2-3 | - | TRBV5-1 | TRBD2 | TGCGCCAGCAGCTTGGCTAGCGGGAGTATTGCAGATACGCAGTATTTT | CASSLASGSIADTQYF
TRBJ1-2 | - | TRBV7-9 | - | TGTGCCAGCAGCCCAGACAGGTTGAGTAACTATGGCTACACCTTC | CASSPDRLSNYGYTF
TRBJ1-1 | - | TRBV9 | - | TGTGCCAGCAGCGTAGTCAGGGCCAACACTGAAGCTTTCTTT | CASSVVRANTEAFF
TRBJ2-2 | - | TRBV18 | - | TGTGCCAGCTCATCCGGAGGCACCGGGGAGCTGTTTTTT | CASSSGGTGELFF
TRBJ1-5 | - | TRBV30 | - | TGTGCCTGGAACAGGGACAGCAATCAGCCCCAGCATTTT | CAWNRDSNQPQHF
TRBJ2-1 | - | TRBV5-4 | - | TGTGCCAGCAGCTTGCTGGCAGGCCGTTACAATGAGCAGTTCTTC | CASSLLAGRYNEQFF
TRBJ2-2 | - | TRBV7-3 | TRBD2 | TGTGCCAGCAGCCCTATAGCGGGAGCGGTCGGGGAGCTGTTTTTT | CASSPIAGAVGELFF
TRBJ1-2 | - | TRBV27 | - | TGTGCCAGCAGTTTAGGTCTGGGGGGAGGCTACACCTTC | CASSLGLGGGYTF
TRBJ2-5 | - | TRBV18 | - | TGTGCCAGCTCACCGAACTCCCCGTTAGCGGCCCAAGAGACCCAGTACTTC | CASSPNSPLAAQETQYF
TRBJ1-1 | once | TRBV29-1 | - | TGCAGCGTTGGAGGTATGGGGGGAAGGAACACTGAAGCTTTCTTT | CSVGGMGGRNTEAFF
TRBJ2-2 | - | TRBV24-1 | TRBD2 | TGTGCCTCTCGGGCTAGCGGGAGCGGAAACACCGGGGAGCTGTTTTTT | CASRASGSGNTGELFF
TRBJ2-1 | - | TRBV24-1 | TRBD2 | TGTGCCACCAGTGAGGGCCCAACTCCCACCGGGACTAGCGGCAAGTACAATGAGCAGTTCTTC | CATSEGPTPTGTSGKYNEQFF
TRBJ1-2 | - | TRBV19 | - | TGTGCCAGTAGTACTGCACCAGGAGGCGGTTATGGCTACACCTTC | CASSTAPGGGYGYTF
TRBJ1-6 | - | TRBV4-1 | - | TGCGCCAGCAGCCAAGAAGTCCCGGGGTGGCCAAATTCACCCCTCCACTTT | CASSQEVPGWPNSPLHF
TRBJ2-2 | - | TRBV15 | - | TGTGCCACCAGCAGAGATGGGGCGGGGACCACCGGGGAGCTGTTTTTT | CATSRDGAGTTGELFF
TRBJ1-4 | - | TRBV3-1/TRBV3-2 | - | TGTGCCAGCAGCCAAGCACCAGAGGGTGAAAAACTGTTTTTT | CASSQAPEGEKLFF
TRBJ1-2 | - | TRBV4-2 | - | TGTGCCAGCAGCCAAGATGGCAGGGAAGTTAATGGCTACACCTTC | CASSQDGREVNGYTF
TRBJ2-6 | - | TRBV25-1 | - | TGTGCCAGCGCGGAGTCTGGGGCCAACGTCCTGACTTTC | CASAESGANVLTF
TRBJ1-4 | few | TRBV3-1/TRBV3-2 | - | TGTGCCAGCAGCCAAAACCCCGAGGGTAATGAAAAACTGTTTTTT | CASSQNPEGNEKLFF
TRBJ1-2 | few | TRBV4-2 | TRBD1 | TGTGCCAGCAGCCATAACCGGGACAGGAGCGACTATGGCTACACCTTC | CASSHNRDRSDYGYTF